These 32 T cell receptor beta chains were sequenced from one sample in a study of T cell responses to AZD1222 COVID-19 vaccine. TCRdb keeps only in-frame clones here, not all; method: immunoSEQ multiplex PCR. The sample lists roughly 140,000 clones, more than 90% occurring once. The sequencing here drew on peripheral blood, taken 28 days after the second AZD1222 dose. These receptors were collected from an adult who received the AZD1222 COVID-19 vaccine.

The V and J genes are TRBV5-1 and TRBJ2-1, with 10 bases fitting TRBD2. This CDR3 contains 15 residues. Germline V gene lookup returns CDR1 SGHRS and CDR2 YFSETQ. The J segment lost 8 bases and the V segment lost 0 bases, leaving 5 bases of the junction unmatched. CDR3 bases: TGCGCCAGCAGCTTGGCAGCGGGAGGGCCCTATGAGCAGTTCTTC. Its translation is CASSLAAGGPYEQFF.

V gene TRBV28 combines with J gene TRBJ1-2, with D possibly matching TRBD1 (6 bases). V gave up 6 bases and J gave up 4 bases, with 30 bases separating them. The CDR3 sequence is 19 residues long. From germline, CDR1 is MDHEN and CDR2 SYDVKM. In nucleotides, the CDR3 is TGTGCCAGCAGCCAAATAACCGGGACACACGCCTCCTGGGCCTATGGCTACACCTTC. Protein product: CASSQITGTHASWAYGYTF.

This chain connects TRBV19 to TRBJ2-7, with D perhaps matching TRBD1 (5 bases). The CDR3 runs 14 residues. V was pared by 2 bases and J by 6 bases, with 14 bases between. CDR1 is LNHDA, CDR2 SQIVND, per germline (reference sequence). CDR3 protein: CASSIQGFVGEQYF. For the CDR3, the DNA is TGTGCCAGTAGTATACAGGGTTTTGTAGGCGAGCAGTACTTC. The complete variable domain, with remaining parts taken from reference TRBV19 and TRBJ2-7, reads DGGITQSPKYLFRKEGQNVTLSCEQNLNHDAMYWYRQDPGQGLRLIYYSQIVNDFQKGDIAEGYSVSREKKESFPLTVTSAQKNPTAFYLCASSIQGFVGEQYFGPGTRLTVT.

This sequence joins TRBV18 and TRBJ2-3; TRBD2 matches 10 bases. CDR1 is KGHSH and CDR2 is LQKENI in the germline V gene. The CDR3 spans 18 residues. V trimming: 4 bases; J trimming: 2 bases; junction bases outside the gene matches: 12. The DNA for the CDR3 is TGTGCCAGCTCACACGGCGTTAGCGGGGGGATAAACACAGATACGCAGTATTTT. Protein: CASSHGVSGGINTDTQYF.

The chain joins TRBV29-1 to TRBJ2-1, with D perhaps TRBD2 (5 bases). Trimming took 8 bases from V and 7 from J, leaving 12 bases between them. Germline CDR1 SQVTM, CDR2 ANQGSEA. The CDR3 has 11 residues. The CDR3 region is CSSWEWNEQFF. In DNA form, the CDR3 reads TGCAGCTCCTGGGAGTGGAATGAGCAGTTCTTC.

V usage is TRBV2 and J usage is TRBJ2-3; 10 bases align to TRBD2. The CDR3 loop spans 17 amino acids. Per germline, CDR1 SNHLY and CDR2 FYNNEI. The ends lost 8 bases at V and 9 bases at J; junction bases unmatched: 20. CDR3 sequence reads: CASAPGLALYSRDTQYF. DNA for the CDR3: TGTGCCAGCGCTCCGGGACTAGCGCTGTACTCGAGGGACACGCAGTATTTT.

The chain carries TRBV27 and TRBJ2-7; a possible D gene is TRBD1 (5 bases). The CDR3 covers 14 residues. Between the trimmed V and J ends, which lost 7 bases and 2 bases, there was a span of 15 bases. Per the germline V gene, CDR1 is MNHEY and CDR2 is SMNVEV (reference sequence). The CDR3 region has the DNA TGTGCCAGCAAAGTTCAGGGTTGGACCTACGAGCAGTACTTC. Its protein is CASKVQGWTYEQYF.

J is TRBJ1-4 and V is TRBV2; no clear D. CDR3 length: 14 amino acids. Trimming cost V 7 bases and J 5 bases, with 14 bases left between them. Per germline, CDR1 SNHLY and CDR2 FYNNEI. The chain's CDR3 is CASIHYAANEKLFF. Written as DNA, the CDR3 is TGTGCCAGCATTCACTACGCTGCGAATGAAAAACTGTTTTTT. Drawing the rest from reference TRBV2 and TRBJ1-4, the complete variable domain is EPEVTQTPSHQVTQMGQEVILRCVPISNHLYFYWYRQILGQKVEFLVSFYNNEISEKSEIFDDQFSVERPDGSNFTLKIRSTKLEDSAMYFCASIHYAANEKLFFGSGTQLSVL.

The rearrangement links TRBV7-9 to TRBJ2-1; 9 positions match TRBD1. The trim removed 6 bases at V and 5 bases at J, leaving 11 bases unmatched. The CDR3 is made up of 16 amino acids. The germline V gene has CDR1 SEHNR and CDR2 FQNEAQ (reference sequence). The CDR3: CASRSQDRGGNNEQFF. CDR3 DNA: TGTGCCAGCAGAAGTCAGGACAGGGGTGGCAACAATGAGCAGTTCTTC.

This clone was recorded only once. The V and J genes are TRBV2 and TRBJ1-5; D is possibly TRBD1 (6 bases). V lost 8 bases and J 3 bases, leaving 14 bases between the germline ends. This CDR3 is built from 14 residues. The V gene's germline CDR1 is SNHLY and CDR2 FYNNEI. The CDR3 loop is CASDEQGLNQPQHF. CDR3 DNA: TGTGCCAGCGATGAGCAGGGGCTCAATCAGCCCCAGCATTTT.

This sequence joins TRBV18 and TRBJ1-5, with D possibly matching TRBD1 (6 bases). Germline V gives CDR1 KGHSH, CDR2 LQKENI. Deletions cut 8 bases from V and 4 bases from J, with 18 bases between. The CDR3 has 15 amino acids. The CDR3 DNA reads TGTGCCAGCGGACTTACAGGGAGGGGAAATCAGCCCCAGCATTTT. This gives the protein CASGLTGRGNQPQHF.

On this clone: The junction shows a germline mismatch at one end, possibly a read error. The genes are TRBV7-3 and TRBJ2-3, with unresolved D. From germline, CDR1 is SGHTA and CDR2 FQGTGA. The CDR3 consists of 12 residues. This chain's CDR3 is CASSLNRDTQYF. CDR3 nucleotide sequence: TGTGCCAGCAGTTTAAATCGGGATACGCAGTATTTT.

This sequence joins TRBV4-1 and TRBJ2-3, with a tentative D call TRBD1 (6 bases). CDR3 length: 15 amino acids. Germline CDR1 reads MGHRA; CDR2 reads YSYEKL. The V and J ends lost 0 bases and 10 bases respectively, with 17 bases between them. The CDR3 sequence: CASSQDRASEGAQYF. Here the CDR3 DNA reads TGCGCCAGCAGCCAAGATAGGGCCAGCGAGGGGGCGCAGTATTTT.

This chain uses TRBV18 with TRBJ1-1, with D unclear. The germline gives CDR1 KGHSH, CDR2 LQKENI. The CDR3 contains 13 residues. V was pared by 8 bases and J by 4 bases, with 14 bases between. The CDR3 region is CASLANLGTEAFF. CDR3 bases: TGTGCCAGCCTTGCAAATCTCGGCACTGAAGCTTTCTTT.

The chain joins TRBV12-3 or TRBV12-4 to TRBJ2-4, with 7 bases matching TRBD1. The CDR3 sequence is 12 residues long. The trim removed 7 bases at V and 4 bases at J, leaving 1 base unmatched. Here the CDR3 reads CASKGQKNIQYF. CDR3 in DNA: TGTGCCAGCAAGGGACAGAAAAACATTCAGTACTTC.

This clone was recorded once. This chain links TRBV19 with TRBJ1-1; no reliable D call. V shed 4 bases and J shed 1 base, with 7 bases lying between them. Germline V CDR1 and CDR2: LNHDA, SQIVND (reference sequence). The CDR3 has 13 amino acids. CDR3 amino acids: CASSTAKNTEAFF. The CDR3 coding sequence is TGTGCCAGTAGTACGGCAAAGAACACTGAAGCTTTCTTT.

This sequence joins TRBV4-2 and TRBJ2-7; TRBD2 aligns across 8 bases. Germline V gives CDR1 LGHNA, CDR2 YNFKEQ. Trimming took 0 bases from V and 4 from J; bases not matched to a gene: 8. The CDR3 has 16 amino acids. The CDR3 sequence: CASSQDSGGPGYEQYF. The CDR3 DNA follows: TGTGCCAGCAGCCAAGATTCGGGAGGGCCGGGGTACGAGCAGTACTTC.

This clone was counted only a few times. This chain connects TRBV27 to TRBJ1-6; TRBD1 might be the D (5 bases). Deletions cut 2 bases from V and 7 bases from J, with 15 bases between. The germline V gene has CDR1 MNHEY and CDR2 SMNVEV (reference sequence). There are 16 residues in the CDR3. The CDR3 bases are TGTGCCAGCAGTTTAGGGGGACCCAGGAGGAATTCACCCCTCCACTTT. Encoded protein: CASSLGGPRRNSPLHF.

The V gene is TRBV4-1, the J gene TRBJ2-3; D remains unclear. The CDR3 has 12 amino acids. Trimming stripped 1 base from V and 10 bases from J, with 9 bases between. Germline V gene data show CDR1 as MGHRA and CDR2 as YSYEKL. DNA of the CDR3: TGCGCCAGCAGCCAAGCTGGTGTGGCGCAGTATTTT. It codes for CASSQAGVAQYF.

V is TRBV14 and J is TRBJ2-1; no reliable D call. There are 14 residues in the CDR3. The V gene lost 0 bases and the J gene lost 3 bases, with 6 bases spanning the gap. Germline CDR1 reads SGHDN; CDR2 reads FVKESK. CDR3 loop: CASSQELVYNEQFF. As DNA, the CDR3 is TGTGCCAGCAGCCAAGAACTCGTCTACAATGAGCAGTTCTTC.

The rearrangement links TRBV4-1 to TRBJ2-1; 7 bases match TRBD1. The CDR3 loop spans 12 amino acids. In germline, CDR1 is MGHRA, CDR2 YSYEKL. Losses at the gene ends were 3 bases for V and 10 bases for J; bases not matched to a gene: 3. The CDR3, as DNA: TGCGCCAGCAGCCAGGACAGGCGCGAGCAGTTCTTC. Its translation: CASSQDRREQFF.

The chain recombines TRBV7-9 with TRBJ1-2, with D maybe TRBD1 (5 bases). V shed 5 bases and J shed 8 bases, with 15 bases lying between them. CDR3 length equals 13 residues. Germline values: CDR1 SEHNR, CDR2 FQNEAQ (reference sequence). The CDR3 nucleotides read TGTGCCAGCAGCCAGACAGTTTTGCAAGGCTACACCTTC. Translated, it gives CASSQTVLQGYTF.

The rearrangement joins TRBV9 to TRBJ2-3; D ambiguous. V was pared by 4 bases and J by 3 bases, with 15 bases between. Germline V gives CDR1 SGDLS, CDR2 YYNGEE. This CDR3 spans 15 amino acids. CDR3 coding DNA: TGTGCCAGCAGCTCAGGAGAGCTGGATACAGATACGCAGTATTTT. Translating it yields CASSSGELDTDTQYF.

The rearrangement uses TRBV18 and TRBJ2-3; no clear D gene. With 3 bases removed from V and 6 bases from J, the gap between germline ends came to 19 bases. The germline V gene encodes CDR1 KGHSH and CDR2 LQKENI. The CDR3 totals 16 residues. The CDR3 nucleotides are TGTGCCAGCTCACCCCTCGATGTCCTGAGTAGCGATACGCAGTATTTT. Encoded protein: CASSPLDVLSSDTQYF.

For the CDR3, the DNA is TGTGCCAGCAGCGTAGAAGGCTACCTCAATGAGCAGTTCTTC. As protein: CASSVEGYLNEQFF. The chain carries TRBV9 and TRBJ2-1; no definite D call. Trimming shortened V by 0 bases and J by 6 bases, and 10 bases separated the two germline ends. The length of the CDR3 is 14 residues. Per the germline V gene, CDR1 is SGDLS and CDR2 is YYNGEE.

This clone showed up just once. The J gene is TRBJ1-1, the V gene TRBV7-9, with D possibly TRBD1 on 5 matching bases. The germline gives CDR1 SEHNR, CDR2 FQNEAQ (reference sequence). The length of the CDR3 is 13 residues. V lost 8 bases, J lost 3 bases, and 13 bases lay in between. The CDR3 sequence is CASSPTGDTEAFF. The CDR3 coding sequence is TGTGCCAGCTCCCCCACGGGGGACACTGAAGCTTTCTTT.

The CDR3 here is CASSWDPRGSTDTQYF. The DNA for the CDR3 is TGCGCCAGCAGCTGGGATCCCAGGGGTTCGACAGATACGCAGTATTTT. V is TRBV5-1 and J is TRBJ2-3; perhaps TRBD1 as D (6 bases). This CDR3 has 16 residues. Germline CDR1 and CDR2: SGHRS and YFSETQ. Trimming cost V 3 bases and J 3 bases, with 17 bases left between them. Looking up the rest from reference TRBV5-1 and TRBJ2-3 gives the full variable domain: KAGVTQTPRYLIKTRGQQVTLSCSPISGHRSVSWYQQTPGQGLQFLFEYFSETQRNKGNFPGRFSGRQFSNSRSEMNVSTLELGDSALYLCASSWDPRGSTDTQYFGPGTRLTVL.

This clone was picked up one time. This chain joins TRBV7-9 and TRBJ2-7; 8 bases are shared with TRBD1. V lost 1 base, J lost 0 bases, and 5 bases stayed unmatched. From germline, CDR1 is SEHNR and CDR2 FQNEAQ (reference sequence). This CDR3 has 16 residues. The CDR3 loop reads CASSLGTGYSSYEQYF. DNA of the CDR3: TGTGCCAGCAGCTTAGGGACAGGGTATTCCTCCTACGAGCAGTACTTC.

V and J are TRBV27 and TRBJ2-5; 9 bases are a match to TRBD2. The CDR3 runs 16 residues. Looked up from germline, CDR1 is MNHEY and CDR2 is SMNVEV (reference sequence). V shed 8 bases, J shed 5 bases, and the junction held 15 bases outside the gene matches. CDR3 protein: CASATWGGRAFETQYF. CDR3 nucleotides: TGTGCCAGCGCTACCTGGGGCGGGAGGGCATTTGAGACCCAGTACTTC.

CDR3 nucleotide sequence: TGTGCCAGTAGTATTCAGGGCTCAAGAGAAGGCCAGTACTTC. It yields the protein CASSIQGSREGQYF. The chain combines TRBV19 with TRBJ2-5; TRBD1 is a possible D gene (5 bases). Trimming left V 3 bases short and J 10 bases short, with 18 bases between. CDR3 length: 14 residues. Germline loops: CDR1 LNHDA, CDR2 SQIVND (reference sequence).

The CDR3 DNA reads TGTGCCAGCAGTTTACAGACAGGGGTCGACGAGCAGTACTTC. This translates into CASSLQTGVDEQYF. The chain links TRBV27 to TRBJ2-7; 8 bases map to TRBD1. This CDR3 comprises 14 residues. CDR1 is MNHEY and CDR2 is SMNVEV in the germline V gene (reference sequence). With V trimmed by 2 bases and J by 5 bases, 5 bases remained unmatched.

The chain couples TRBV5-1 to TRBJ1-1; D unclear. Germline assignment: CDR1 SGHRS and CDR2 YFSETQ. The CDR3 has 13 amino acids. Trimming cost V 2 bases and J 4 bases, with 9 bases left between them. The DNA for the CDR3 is TGCGCCAGCAGCTTTGGAGGAGGCACTGAAGCTTTCTTT. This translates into CASSFGGGTEAFF.